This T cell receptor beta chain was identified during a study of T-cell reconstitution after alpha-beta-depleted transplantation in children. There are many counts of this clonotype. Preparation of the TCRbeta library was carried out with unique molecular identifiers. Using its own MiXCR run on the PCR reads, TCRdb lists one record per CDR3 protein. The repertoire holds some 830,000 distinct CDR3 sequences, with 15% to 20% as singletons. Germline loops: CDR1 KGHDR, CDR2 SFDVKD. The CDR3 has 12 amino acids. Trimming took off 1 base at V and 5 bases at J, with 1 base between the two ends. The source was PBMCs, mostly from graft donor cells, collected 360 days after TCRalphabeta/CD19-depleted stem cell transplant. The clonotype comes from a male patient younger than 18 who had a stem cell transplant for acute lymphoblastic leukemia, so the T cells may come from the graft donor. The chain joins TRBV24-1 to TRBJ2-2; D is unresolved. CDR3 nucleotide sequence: TGTGCCACCAGTGATTTTACCGGGGAGCTGTTTTTT. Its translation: CATSDFTGELFF.